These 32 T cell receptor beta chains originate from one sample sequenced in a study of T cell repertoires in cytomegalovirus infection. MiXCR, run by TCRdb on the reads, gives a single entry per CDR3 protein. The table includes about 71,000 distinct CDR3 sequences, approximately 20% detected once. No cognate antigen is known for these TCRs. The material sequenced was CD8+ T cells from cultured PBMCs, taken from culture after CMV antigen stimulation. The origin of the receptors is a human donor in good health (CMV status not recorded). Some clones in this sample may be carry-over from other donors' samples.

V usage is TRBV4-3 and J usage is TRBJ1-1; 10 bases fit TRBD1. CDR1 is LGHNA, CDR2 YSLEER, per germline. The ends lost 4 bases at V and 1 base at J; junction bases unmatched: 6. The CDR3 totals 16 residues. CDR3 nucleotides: TGCGCCAGCAGCCGGGGACAGGGGTCAGGGAACACTGAAGCTTTCTTT. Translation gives CASSRGQGSGNTEAFF.

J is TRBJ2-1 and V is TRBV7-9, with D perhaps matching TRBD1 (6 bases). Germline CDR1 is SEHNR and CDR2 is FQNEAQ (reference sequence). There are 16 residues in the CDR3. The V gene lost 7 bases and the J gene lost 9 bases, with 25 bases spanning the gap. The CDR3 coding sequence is TGTGCCAGCATTTCCCTGGCAGGGGCGAACGGAGGTGAGCAGTTCTTC. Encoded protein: CASISLAGANGGEQFF.

CDR3 loop: CSAPQGGVWNIQYF. DNA of the CDR3: TGCAGTGCTCCCCAAGGGGGGGTTTGGAACATTCAGTACTTC. This chain links TRBV20-1 with TRBJ2-4; D may be TRBD2 (7 bases). Germline lookup yields CDR1 DFQATT and CDR2 SNEGSKA (reference sequence). V was shortened by 5 bases and J by 7 bases, with 18 bases between the two germline ends. CDR3 size: 14 residues.

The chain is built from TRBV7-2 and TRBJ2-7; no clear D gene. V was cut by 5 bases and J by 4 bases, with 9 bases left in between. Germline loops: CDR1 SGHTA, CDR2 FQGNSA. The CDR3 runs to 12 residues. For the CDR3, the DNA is TGTGCCAGCAGCCCCGACCTATACGAGCAGTACTTC. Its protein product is CASSPDLYEQYF.

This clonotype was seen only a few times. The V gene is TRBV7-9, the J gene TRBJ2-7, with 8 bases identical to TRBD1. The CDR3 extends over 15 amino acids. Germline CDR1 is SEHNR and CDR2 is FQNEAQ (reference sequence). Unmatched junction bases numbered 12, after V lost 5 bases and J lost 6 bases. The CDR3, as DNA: TGTGCCAGCAGCCCCTCAGGAGGACAGGGTGGCGAGCAGTACTTC. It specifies CASSPSGGQGGEQYF.

The CDR3 loop reads CASSLSGVAYEQYF. The CDR3 bases are TGTGCCAGCAGTCTTAGCGGGGTCGCTTACGAGCAGTACTTC. The chain combines TRBV12-3 or TRBV12-4 with TRBJ2-7, with 8 bases matching TRBD2. Trimming at V came to 5 bases and at J to 4 bases, leaving 7 bases not matched to a gene. The CDR3 extends over 14 amino acids.

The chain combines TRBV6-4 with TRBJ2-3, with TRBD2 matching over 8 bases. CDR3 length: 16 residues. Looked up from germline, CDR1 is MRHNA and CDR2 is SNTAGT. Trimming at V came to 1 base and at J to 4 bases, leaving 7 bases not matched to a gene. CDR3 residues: CASSDFGGGRADTQYF. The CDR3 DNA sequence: TGTGCCAGCAGTGACTTTGGCGGGGGGAGGGCAGATACGCAGTATTTT.

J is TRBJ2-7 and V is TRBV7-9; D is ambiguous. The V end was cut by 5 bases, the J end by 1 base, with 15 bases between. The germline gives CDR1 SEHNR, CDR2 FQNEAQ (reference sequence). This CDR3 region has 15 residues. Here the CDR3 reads CASSPKTRRSYEQYF. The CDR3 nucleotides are TGTGCCAGCAGCCCGAAGACGAGGCGATCCTACGAGCAGTACTTC.

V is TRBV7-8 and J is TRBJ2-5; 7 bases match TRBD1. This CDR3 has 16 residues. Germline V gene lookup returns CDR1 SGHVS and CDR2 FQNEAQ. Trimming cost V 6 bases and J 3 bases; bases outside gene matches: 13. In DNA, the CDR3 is TGTGCCAGCAGGGATTCCGAAGGGGGCTGGGAAGAGACCCAGTACTTC. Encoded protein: CASRDSEGGWEETQYF.

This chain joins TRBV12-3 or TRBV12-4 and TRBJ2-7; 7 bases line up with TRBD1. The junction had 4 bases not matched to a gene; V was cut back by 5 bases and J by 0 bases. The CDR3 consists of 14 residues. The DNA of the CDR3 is TGTGCCAGCAGTCTGACAGGGCTCTCCTACGAGCAGTACTTC. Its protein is CASSLTGLSYEQYF.

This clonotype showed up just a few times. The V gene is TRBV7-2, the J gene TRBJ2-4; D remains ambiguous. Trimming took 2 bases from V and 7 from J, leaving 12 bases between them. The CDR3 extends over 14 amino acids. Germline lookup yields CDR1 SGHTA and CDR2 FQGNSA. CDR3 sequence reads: CASSLNFPGNIQYF. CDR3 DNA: TGTGCCAGCAGCTTAAACTTCCCCGGCAACATTCAGTACTTC.

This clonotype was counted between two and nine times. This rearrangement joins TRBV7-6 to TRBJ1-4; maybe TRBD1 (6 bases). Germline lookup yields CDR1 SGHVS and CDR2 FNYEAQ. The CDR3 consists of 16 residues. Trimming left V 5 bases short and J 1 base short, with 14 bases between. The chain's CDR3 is CASSGQQGITNEKLFF. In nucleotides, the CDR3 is TGTGCCAGCAGCGGGCAACAGGGAATAACTAATGAAAAACTGTTTTTT.

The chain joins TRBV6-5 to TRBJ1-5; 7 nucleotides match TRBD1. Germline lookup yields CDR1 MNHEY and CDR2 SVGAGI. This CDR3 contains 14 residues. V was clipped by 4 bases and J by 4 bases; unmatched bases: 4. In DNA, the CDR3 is TGTGCCAGCAGTTTAGGGGGCTGGAATCAGCCCCAGCATTTT. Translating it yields CASSLGGWNQPQHF.

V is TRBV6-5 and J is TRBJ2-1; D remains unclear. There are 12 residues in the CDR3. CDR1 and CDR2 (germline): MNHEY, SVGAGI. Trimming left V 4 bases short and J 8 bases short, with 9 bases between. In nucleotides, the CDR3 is TGTGCCAGCAGTTCCTCCGTCGATGAGCAGTTCTTC. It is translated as CASSSSVDEQFF.

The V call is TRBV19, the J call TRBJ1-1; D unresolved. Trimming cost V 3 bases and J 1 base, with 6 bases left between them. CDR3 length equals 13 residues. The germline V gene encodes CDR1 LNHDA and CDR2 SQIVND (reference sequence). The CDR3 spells CASSISENTEAFF. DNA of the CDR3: TGTGCCAGTAGTATTTCGGAGAACACTGAAGCTTTCTTT.

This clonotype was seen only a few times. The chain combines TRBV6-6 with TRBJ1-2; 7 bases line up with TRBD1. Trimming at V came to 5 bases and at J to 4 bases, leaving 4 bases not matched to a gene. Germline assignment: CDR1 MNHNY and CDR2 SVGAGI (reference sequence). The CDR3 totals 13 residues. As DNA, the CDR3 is TGTGCCAGCAGTCAAGACAGGGTCTATGGCTACACCTTC. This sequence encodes CASSQDRVYGYTF.

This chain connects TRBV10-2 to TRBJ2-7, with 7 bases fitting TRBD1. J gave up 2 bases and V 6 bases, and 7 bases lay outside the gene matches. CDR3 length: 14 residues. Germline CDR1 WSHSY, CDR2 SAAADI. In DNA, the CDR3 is TGCGCCAGCAGCGGACCAGACAGGGCCTACGAGCAGTACTTC. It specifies CASSGPDRAYEQYF.

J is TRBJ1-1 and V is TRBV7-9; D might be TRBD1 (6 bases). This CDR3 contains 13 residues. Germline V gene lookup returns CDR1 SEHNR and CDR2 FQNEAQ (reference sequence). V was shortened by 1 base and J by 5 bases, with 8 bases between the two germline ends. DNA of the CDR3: TGTGCCAGCAGCTTAGAGGGACATACTGAAGCTTTCTTT. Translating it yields CASSLEGHTEAFF.

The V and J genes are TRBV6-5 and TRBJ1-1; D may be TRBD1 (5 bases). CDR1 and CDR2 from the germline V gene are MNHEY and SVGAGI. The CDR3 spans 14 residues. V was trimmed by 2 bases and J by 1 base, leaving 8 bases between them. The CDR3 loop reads CASSYEGPNTEAFF. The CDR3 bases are TGTGCCAGCAGTTACGAGGGACCGAACACTGAAGCTTTCTTT.

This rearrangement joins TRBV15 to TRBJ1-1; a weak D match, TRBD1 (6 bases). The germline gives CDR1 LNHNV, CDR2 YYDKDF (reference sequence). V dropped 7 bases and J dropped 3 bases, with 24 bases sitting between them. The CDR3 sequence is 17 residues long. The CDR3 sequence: CATNVDPLRGGYTEAFF. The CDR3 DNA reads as TGTGCCACCAACGTGGACCCCCTCAGGGGAGGGTACACTGAAGCTTTCTTT.

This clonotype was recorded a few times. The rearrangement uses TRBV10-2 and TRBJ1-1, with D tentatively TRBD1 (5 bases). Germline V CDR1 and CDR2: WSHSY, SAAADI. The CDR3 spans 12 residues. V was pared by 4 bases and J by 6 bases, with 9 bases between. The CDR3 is CASSALTAEAFF. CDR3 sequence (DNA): TGCGCCAGCAGTGCTTTGACAGCTGAAGCTTTCTTT.

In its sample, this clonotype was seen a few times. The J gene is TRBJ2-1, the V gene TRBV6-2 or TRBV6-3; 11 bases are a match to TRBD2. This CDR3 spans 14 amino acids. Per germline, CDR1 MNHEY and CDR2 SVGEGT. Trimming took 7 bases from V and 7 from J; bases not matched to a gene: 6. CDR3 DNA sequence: TGTGCCAGCACTTTAGCGGGGGGGCCAAATGAGCAGTTCTTC. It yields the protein CASTLAGGPNEQFF.

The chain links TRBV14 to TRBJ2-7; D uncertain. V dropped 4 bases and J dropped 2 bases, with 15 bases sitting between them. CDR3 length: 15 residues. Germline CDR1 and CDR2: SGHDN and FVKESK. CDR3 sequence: CASSPLDESPYEQYF. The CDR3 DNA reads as TGTGCCAGCAGCCCTTTGGACGAAAGTCCCTACGAGCAGTACTTC.

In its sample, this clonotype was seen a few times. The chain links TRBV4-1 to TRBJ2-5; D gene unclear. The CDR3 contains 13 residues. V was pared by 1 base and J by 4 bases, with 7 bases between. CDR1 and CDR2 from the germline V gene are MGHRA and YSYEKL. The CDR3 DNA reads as TGCGCCAGCAGCCAAGTCCGCGTAGAGACCCAGTACTTC. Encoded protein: CASSQVRVETQYF.

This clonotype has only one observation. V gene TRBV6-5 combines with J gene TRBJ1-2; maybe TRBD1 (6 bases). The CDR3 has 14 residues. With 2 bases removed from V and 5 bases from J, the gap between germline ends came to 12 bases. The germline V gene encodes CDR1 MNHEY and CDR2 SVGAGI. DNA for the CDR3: TGTGCCAGCAGTTACACCGGGGGCAAGTATGGCTACACCTTC. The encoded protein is CASSYTGGKYGYTF.

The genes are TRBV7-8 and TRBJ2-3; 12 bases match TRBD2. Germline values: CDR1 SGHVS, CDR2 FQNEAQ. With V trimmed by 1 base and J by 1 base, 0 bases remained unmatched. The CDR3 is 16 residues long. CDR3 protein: CASSLGLAGGTDTQYF. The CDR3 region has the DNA TGTGCCAGCAGCTTAGGACTAGCGGGGGGCACAGATACGCAGTATTTT.

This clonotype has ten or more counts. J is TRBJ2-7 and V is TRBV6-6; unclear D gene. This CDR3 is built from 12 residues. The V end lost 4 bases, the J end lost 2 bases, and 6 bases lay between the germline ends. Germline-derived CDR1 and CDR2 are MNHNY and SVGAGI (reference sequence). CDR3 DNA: TGTGCCAGCAGTTCAGGTGCCTACGAGCAGTACTTC. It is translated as CASSSGAYEQYF.

In DNA, the CDR3 is TGTGCCAGCAGCATCGCCCCCTGGGATGAGCAGTTCTTC. It is translated as CASSIAPWDEQFF. The chain joins TRBV12-3 or TRBV12-4 to TRBJ2-1; D remains ambiguous. The CDR3 is made up of 13 amino acids. The V end lost 6 bases, the J end lost 8 bases, and 14 bases lay between the germline ends.

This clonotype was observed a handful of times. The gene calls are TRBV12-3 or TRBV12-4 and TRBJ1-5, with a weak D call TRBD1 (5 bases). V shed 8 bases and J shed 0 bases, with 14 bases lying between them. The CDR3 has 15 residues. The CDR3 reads CASGGDGYSNQPQHF. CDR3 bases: TGTGCCAGCGGGGGGGACGGCTATAGCAATCAGCCCCAGCATTTT.

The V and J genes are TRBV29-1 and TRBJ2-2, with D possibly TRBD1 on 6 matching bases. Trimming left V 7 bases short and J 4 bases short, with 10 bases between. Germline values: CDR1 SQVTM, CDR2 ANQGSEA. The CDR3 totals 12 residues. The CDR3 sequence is CSGEGGTGELFF. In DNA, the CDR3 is TGCAGCGGGGAAGGGGGCACCGGGGAGCTGTTTTTT.

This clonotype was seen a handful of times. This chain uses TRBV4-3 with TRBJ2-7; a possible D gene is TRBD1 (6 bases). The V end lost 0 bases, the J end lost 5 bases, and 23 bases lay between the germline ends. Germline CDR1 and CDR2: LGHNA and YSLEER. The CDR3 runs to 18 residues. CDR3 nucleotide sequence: TGCGCCAGCAGCCAAGATCTCTCCGGACAGCTGTTGGCGGACGAGCAGTACTTC. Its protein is CASSQDLSGQLLADEQYF.

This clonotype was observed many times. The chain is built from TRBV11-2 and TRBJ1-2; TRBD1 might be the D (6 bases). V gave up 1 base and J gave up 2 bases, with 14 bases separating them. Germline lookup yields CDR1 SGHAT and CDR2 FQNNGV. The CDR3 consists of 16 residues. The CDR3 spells CASSLVEGQSNYGYTF. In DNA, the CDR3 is TGTGCCAGCAGCTTAGTCGAAGGACAGTCCAACTATGGCTACACCTTC.